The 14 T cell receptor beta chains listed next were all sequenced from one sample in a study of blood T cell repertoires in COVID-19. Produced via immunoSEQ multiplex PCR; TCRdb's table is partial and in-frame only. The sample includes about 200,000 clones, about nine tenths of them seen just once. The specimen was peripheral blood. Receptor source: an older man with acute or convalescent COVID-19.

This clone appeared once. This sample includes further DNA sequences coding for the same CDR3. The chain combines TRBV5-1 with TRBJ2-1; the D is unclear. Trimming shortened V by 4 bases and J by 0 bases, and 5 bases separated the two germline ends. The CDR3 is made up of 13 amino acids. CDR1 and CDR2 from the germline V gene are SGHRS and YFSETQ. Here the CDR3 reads CASSPSSYNEQFF. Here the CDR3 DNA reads TGCGCCAGCAGCCCCAGCTCCTACAATGAGCAGTTCTTC.

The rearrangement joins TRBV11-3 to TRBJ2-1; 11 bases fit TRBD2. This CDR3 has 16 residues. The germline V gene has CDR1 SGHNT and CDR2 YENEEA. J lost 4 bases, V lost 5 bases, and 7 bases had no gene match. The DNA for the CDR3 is TGTGCCAGCAGCAGTAGCGGGAGGGAAAAATACAATGAGCAGTTCTTC. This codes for CASSSSGREKYNEQFF.

This CDR3 is CASSRLAREQYF. The CDR3 coding sequence is TGTGCCAGCAGCCGACTAGCACGGGAGCAGTACTTC. The chain couples TRBV2 to TRBJ2-7, with 7 bases identical to TRBD2. V lost 6 bases to trimming and J lost 7 bases; unmatched junction nucleotides: 6. Looked up from germline, CDR1 is SNHLY and CDR2 is FYNNEI. This CDR3 has 12 residues.

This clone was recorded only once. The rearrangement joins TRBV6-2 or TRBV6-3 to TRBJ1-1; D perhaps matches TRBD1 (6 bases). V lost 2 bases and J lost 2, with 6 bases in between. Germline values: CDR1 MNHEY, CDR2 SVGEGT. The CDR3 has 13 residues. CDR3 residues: CASSYGTNTEAFF. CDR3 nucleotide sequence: TGTGCCAGCAGTTACGGGACAAACACTGAAGCTTTCTTT.

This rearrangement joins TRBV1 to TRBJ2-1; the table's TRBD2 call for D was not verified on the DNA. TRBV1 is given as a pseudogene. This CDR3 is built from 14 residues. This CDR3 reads CTRQTERLYNEQFF. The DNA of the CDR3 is TGCACCAGACAGACCGAGCGGCTTTACAATGAGCAGTTCTTC.

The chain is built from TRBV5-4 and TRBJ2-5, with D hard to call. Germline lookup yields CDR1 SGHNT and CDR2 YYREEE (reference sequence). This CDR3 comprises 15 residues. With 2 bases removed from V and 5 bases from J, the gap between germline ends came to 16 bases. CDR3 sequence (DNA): TGTGCCAGCAGCTTTCGATCCTCAGGTGGGGAGACCCAGTACTTC. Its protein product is CASSFRSSGGETQYF.

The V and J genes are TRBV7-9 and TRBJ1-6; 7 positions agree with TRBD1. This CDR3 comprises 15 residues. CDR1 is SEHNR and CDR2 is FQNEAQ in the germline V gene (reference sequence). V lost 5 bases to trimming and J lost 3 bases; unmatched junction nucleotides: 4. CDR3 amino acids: CASSPDRSYNSPLHF. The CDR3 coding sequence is TGTGCCAGCAGCCCGGACAGGAGCTATAATTCACCCCTCCACTTT.

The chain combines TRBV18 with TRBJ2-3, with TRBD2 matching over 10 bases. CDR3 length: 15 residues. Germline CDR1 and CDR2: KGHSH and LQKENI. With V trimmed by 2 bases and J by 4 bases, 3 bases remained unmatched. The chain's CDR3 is CASSPASGRSDTQYF. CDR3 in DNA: TGTGCCAGCTCACCAGCTAGCGGGAGATCAGATACGCAGTATTTT.

CDR3 in DNA: TGCCGTGGGGGAGGGGGTCATGGCTACACCTTC. Protein sequence: CRGGGGHGYTF. The V call is TRBV20-1, the J call TRBJ1-2; possible D gene TRBD1, 6 bases. CDR3 length: 11 amino acids. From germline, CDR1 is DFQATT and CDR2 SNEGSKA (reference sequence).

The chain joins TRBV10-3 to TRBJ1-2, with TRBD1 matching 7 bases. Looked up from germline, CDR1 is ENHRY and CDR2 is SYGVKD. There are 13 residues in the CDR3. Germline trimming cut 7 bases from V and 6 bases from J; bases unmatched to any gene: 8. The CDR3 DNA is TGTGCCATCAAGAAGACAGGGCCGGATGGCTACACCTTC. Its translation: CAIKKTGPDGYTF.

Here the CDR3 reads CAWNSGQGKNEQFF. The CDR3 DNA reads TGTGCCTGGAATTCCGGACAGGGGAAAAATGAGCAGTTCTTC. The V call is TRBV30, the J call TRBJ2-1, with 9 bases matching TRBD1. The CDR3 length is 14 residues. The V segment lost 4 bases and the J segment 7 bases; nucleotides outside the gene matches: 8. Germline CDR1 GTSNPN, CDR2 SVGIG (reference sequence).

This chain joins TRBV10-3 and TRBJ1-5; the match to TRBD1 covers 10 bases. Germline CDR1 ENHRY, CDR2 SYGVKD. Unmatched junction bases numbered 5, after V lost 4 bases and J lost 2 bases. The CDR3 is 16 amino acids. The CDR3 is CAISADRGRGNQPQHF. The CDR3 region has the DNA TGTGCCATCAGTGCCGACAGGGGGCGCGGCAATCAGCCCCAGCATTTT.

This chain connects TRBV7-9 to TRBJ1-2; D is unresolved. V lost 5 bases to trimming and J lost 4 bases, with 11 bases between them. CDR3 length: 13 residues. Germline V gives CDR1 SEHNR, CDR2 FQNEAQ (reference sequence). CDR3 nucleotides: TGTGCCAGCAGCCAGGAACCGAGCTATGGCTACACCTTC. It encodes CASSQEPSYGYTF.

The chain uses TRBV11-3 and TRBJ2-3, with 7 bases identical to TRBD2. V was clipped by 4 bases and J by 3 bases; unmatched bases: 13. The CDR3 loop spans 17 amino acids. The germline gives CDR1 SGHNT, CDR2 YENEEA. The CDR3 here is CASSSRSGLADTDTQYF. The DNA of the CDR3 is TGTGCCAGCAGCTCAAGGAGCGGGCTAGCGGATACAGATACGCAGTATTTT.